The rows below give T cell receptor beta chains drawn from one sample of a study of blood T cell repertoires in COVID-19. Libraries were prepared by immunoSEQ multiplex PCR; TCRdb keeps only in-frame clonotypes and omits some of them. The sample carries approximately 150,000 clones, roughly 90% recorded once. The sequencing sample was made of peripheral blood. These receptors all stem from a woman aged 55-70 years who had recovered from COVID-19. CDR3s include the opening cysteine and the closing phenylalanine or tryptophan. The D gene is left open where the match is weak. Expanded clones get a size class; other rows say once, few or many, or leave the size out.

TRBJ1-1 | - | TRBV3-1/TRBV3-2 | once | CASSHSGDTPDAFF | TGTGCCAGCAGCCACAGTGGGGACACCCCGGACGCTTTCTTT
TRBJ2-5 | TRBD2 | TRBV18 | - | CASSTGTSGKRTQYF | TGTGCCAGCTCGACAGGGACTAGCGGAAAGAGGACCCAGTACTTC
TRBJ1-1 | - | TRBV9 | - | CASSVVGYAGETEAFF | TGTGCCAGCAGCGTAGTTGGGTATGCCGGAGAGACTGAAGCTTTCTTT
TRBJ2-5 | TRBD2 | TRBV10-3 | few | CAISVGGSGGPERTQYF | TGTGCCATCAGTGTAGGAGGGAGCGGGGGGCCTGAGCGGACCCAGTACTTC
TRBJ2-7 | TRBD1 | TRBV18 | - | CASSKTDRGSYEQYF | TGTGCCAGCTCAAAGACGGACAGGGGATCCTACGAGCAGTACTTC
TRBJ2-7 | TRBD1 | TRBV10-3 | - | CAISKQTGGYEQYF | TGTGCCATCAGTAAGCAGACAGGGGGCTACGAGCAGTACTTC
TRBJ2-7 | - | TRBV28 | - | CASSLSSTNGGYEQYF | TGTGCCAGCAGTTTATCATCAACCAACGGGGGCTACGAGCAGTACTTC
TRBJ2-7 | TRBD1 | TRBV5-1 | - | CASSAGQVAYEQYF | TGCGCCAGCAGCGCGGGACAGGTTGCCTACGAGCAGTACTTC
TRBJ1-4 | - | TRBV4-2 | - | CASSQPYSGGEKLFF | TGTGCCAGCAGCCAACCCTACAGCGGGGGTGAAAAACTGTTTTTT
TRBJ2-2 | - | TRBV2 | - | CASSEKSVAGTGELFF | TGTGCCAGCAGTGAAAAGAGCGTGGCCGGGACCGGGGAGCTGTTTTTT